These 31 T cell receptor beta chains originate from one sample sequenced in a study of regulatory T cells in long-lasting Graves disease listed by TCRdb under 2021. The time point label, read with the paper, signifies: newly diagnosed GD, antithyroid drugs for less than 3 months. For both TCR sequencing and RNA sequencing, RNA was extracted from PBMCs using TRIzol. The library was made by multiplex PCR. Sequencing took place on an Illumina HiSeq 4000. CDR3 regions were amplified by Arm-PCR with iRepertoire HTBI primers to construct TCR beta libraries. The public reads were reanalyzed by TCRdb: fastp trimming at Q25, MiXCR alignment, in-frame beta chains only. Each CDR3 protein gets just one entry, which takes the most common genes and DNA from the rows behind it. The sample table holds almost 450,000 distinct CDR3 sequences, of which around 17% were seen once. The ten largest clones represent roughly a tenth of the sample.

The data were also submitted as part of a second study, on T cells in Graves' hyperthyroidism and ophthalmopathy.

Sequenced here: peripheral blood mononuclear cells (PBMCs), sampled at new diagnosis, from a patient treated with antithyroid drugs. These receptors all stem from a woman aged 25-40 years with Graves disease. Donor details come from another sample of the same person, matched by shared clones.

Many counts were recorded for this clonotype. CDR3 nucleotide sequence: TGTGCCAGCAGTAGGGACAGGGTTGACGAGCAGTACTTC. The encoded protein is CASSRDRVDEQYF. The chain couples TRBV12-3 or TRBV12-4 to TRBJ2-7, with TRBD1 matching over 9 bases. With 5 bases clipped from V and 5 bases from J, the junction kept 4 bases outside the gene matches. This CDR3 spans 13 amino acids.

There are many counts of this clonotype. The chain carries TRBV6-5 and TRBJ2-5, with D unresolved. Germline V CDR1 and CDR2: MNHEY, SVGAGI. CDR3 length: 13 residues. Between the trimmed V and J ends, which lost 2 bases and 4 bases, there was a span of 8 bases. The CDR3 DNA is TGTGCCAGCAGTTACGATATCCGAGAGACCCAGTACTTC. It encodes CASSYDIRETQYF.

This clonotype was counted at least ten times. The chain has TRBV28 and TRBJ1-4, with 7 bases matching TRBD1. Trimming took 5 bases from V and 7 from J; bases not matched to a gene: 4. This CDR3 is built from 13 residues. In germline, CDR1 is MDHEN, CDR2 SYDVKM. The CDR3, as DNA: TGTGCCAGCAGTCGGGACAGTGCTGAAAAACTGTTTTTT. It yields the protein CASSRDSAEKLFF.

This rearrangement joins TRBV6-1 to TRBJ1-1; no definite D call. The germline CDR1 and CDR2 sequences are MNHNS and SASEGT. CDR3 length: 16 residues. The ends were cut back, 6 bases at V and 1 base at J, with 18 bases in the middle. The CDR3 protein is CASRPQLHSWNTEAFF. The CDR3 nucleotides are TGTGCCAGCAGGCCCCAGCTGCACAGTTGGAACACTGAAGCTTTCTTT.

This clonotype was detected many times. The chain recombines TRBV28 with TRBJ2-7; D is ambiguous. V lost 6 bases and J lost 1, with 7 bases in between. Germline V gene data show CDR1 as MDHEN and CDR2 as SYDVKM. This CDR3 region has 12 residues. CDR3 sequence: CASSPGSYEQYF. CDR3 DNA sequence: TGTGCCAGCAGCCCCGGGTCCTACGAGCAGTACTTC.

There are many counts of this clonotype. The rearrangement joins TRBV28 to TRBJ2-1, with 7 nucleotides matching TRBD1. Germline assignment: CDR1 MDHEN and CDR2 SYDVKM. V was clipped by 5 bases and J by 9 bases; unmatched bases: 10. This CDR3 has 14 amino acids. CDR3 DNA: TGTGCCAGCAGTGACAGGGTTAGTCTTAGTGAGCAGTTCTTC. It yields the protein CASSDRVSLSEQFF.

This clonotype has ten or more counts. This CDR3 is CSALKQGQETQYF. As DNA, the CDR3 is TGCAGTGCCCTTAAACAGGGTCAAGAGACCCAGTACTTC. V is TRBV20-1 and J is TRBJ2-5, with TRBD1 as a possible D gene (6 bases). This CDR3 is 13 amino acids long. Trimming stripped 6 bases from V and 2 bases from J, with 13 bases between. The germline V gene has CDR1 DFQATT and CDR2 SNEGSKA (reference sequence).

The rearrangement joins TRBV9 to TRBJ1-4; perhaps TRBD1 as D (6 bases). Germline assignment: CDR1 SGDLS and CDR2 YYNGEE. CDR3 length: 18 amino acids. Trimming shortened V by 1 base and J by 0 bases, and 16 bases separated the two germline ends. CDR3 bases: TGTGCCAGCAGCGTAACCGGCCGGGACACCTCAACTAATGAAAAACTGTTTTTT. Protein sequence: CASSVTGRDTSTNEKLFF.

The rearrangement uses TRBV6-1 and TRBJ2-1, with 9 bases identical to TRBD2. This CDR3 is 20 amino acids long. CDR1 is MNHNS and CDR2 is SASEGT in the germline V gene. V shed 5 bases and J 10 bases; nucleotides not matched to a gene: 27. CDR3 sequence: CASSPREVLAGGLHSYEQFF. CDR3 DNA sequence: TGTGCCAGCAGTCCGCGGGAGGTACTAGCGGGCGGGCTGCATTCCTACGAGCAGTTCTTC.

This clonotype was found a few times. The chain has TRBV9 and TRBJ1-5; TRBD1 aligns across 9 bases. V shed 4 bases, J shed 6 bases, and the junction held 5 bases outside the gene matches. The CDR3 runs to 14 residues. Germline V gene data show CDR1 as SGDLS and CDR2 as YYNGEE. CDR3 sequence: CASSKQGAGQPQHF. DNA for the CDR3: TGTGCCAGCAGCAAACAGGGGGCGGGTCAGCCCCAGCATTTT.

About this clonotype itself: A single base is all that separates this from a far larger clone, so a read error is likely. This CDR3 is missing its conserved last phenylalanine or tryptophan, likely due to a read error. The chain joins TRBV20-1 to TRBJ2-3; 7 nucleotides line up with TRBD1. Near its end, the DNA agrees better with TRBJ1-1, so the J call may be wrong. The CDR3 is 14 residues long. Per the germline V gene, CDR1 is DFQATT and CDR2 is SNEGSKA (reference sequence). CDR3 DNA sequence: TGCAGTGCTCGTAAACGACAGGGTAGAACTGAAGCTTTCCTT. Protein sequence: CSARKRQGRTEAFL.

V and J are TRBV4-2 and TRBJ2-3; 9 bases fit TRBD2. Germline CDR1 and CDR2: LGHNA and YNFKEQ. The CDR3 has 16 amino acids. After removal of 2 bases from V and 2 bases from J, the junction contained 5 bases not matched to a gene. CDR3 bases: TGTGCCAGCAGCCAACAAAGCGGGAGGACCACAGATACGCAGTATTTT. Protein: CASSQQSGRTTDTQYF.

For this clonotype: Its ends do not fully match the called genes, so a read error is possible. V and J are TRBV7-8 and TRBJ1-1; no firm D call. CDR3 length equals 14 residues. The germline CDR1 and CDR2 sequences are SGHVS and FQNEAQ. The CDR3 sequence is CACSQVGANTEAFF. The DNA of the CDR3 is TGTGCCTGCAGCCAAGTAGGCGCAAACACTGAAGCTTTCTTT.

In its sample, this clonotype was seen many times. V gene TRBV18 combines with J gene TRBJ2-1; no definite D call. This CDR3 spans 14 amino acids. Trimming cost V 2 bases and J 9 bases, with 14 bases left between them. CDR1 and CDR2 from the germline V gene are KGHSH and LQKENI. DNA for the CDR3: TGTGCCAGCTCACCAGGGCTAGACCCGCGTGAGCAGTTCTTC. It is translated as CASSPGLDPREQFF.

This chain joins TRBV19 and TRBJ2-4, with D perhaps TRBD1 or TRBD2 (7 bases each). The V end lost 6 bases, the J end lost 0 bases, and 24 bases lay between the germline ends. The germline V gene has CDR1 LNHDA and CDR2 SQIVND (reference sequence). This CDR3 has 19 residues. CDR3 residues: CASRLREGALNLAKNIQYF. CDR3 bases: TGTGCCAGTAGATTGAGGGAGGGGGCCCTCAACCTAGCCAAAAACATTCAGTACTTC.

This clonotype came up many times. This rearrangement joins TRBV28 to TRBJ2-7; the D is unclear. Trimming pared 3 bases from V and 5 bases from J, leaving 17 bases between. The CDR3 is 15 amino acids. Germline CDR1 reads MDHEN; CDR2 reads SYDVKM. The CDR3 is CASSFSYGRRNEQYF. Written as DNA, the CDR3 is TGTGCCAGCAGTTTTTCGTACGGCCGTCGGAACGAGCAGTACTTC. The full variable domain, its missing parts supplied by reference TRBV28 and TRBJ2-7, is DVKVTQSSRYLVKRTGEKVFLECVQDMDHENMFWYRQDPGLGLRLIYFSYDVKMKEKGDIPEGYSVSREKKERFSLILESASTNQTSMYLCASSFSYGRRNEQYFGPGTRLTVT.

This clonotype has ten or more counts. The chain has TRBV20-1 and TRBJ2-1; 15 positions agree with TRBD2. With 4 bases clipped from V and 4 bases from J, the junction kept 20 bases outside the gene matches. Per the germline V gene, CDR1 is DFQATT and CDR2 is SNEGSKA (reference sequence). CDR3 length: 21 amino acids. The CDR3 DNA is TGCAGTGCTACCTTTGCTCCGGGACTAGCGGGAGGATCCCCTCGTTACAATGAGCAGTTCTTC. This sequence encodes CSATFAPGLAGGSPRYNEQFF.

At least ten counts were recorded for this clonotype. J is TRBJ2-7 and V is TRBV28; D not resolved. V was trimmed by 7 bases and J by 0 bases, leaving 13 bases between them. The CDR3 consists of 14 residues. The germline V gene has CDR1 MDHEN and CDR2 SYDVKM. Here the CDR3 DNA reads TGTGCCAGCACCCTTGGAAGGGTCTCCTACGAGCAGTACTTC. It is translated as CASTLGRVSYEQYF.

This clonotype has a count of ten or more. The chain uses TRBV20-1 and TRBJ2-1; TRBD2 matches at 10 bases. The CDR3 length is 17 residues. The V and J ends lost 2 bases and 4 bases, in that order; junction bases with no gene match: 11. CDR1 and CDR2 from the germline V gene are DFQATT and SNEGSKA (reference sequence). CDR3 sequence reads: CSARPASGGLDYNEQFF. As DNA, the CDR3 is TGCAGTGCTAGACCTGCTAGCGGGGGACTTGATTACAATGAGCAGTTCTTC.

About this clonotype itself: Since a far larger clone is one base different, this is likely a read error. The genes are TRBV7-3 and TRBJ2-3, with a possible D match to TRBD1 (5 bases). This CDR3 spans 19 amino acids. Germline loops: CDR1 SGHTA, CDR2 FQGTGA. CDR3 region: CASSSLTAGPQKSTGTQYF. CDR3 bases: TGTGCCAGCAGCTCCCTTACAGCCGGGCCCCAGAAATCCACAGGTACGCAGTATTTT.

This clonotype was counted a few times. A much bigger clone sits one base away, suggesting this may be a read error. V gene TRBV5-6 combines with J gene TRBJ2-5, with D possibly being TRBD2 (6 bases). CDR1 and CDR2 from the germline V gene are SGHDT and YYEEEE. This CDR3 has 14 residues. V lost 1 base and J lost 5, with 12 bases in between. The CDR3 loop reads CASSLITGDETQYF. CDR3 nucleotide sequence: TGTGCCAGCAGCTTGATTACGGGAGATGAGACCCAGTACTTC.

This clonotype was picked up many times. The chain combines TRBV10-3 with TRBJ1-1; possible D gene TRBD1, 6 bases. V lost 4 bases to trimming and J lost 5 bases, with 11 bases between them. Germline CDR1 and CDR2: ENHRY and SYGVKD. CDR3 length: 13 amino acids. CDR3 sequence: CAISVPGATEAFF. The CDR3 DNA follows: TGTGCCATCAGTGTCCCAGGGGCGACTGAAGCTTTCTTT.

The chain uses TRBV7-9 and TRBJ2-6, with D maybe TRBD2 (5 bases). The V end was cut by 4 bases, the J end by 3 bases, with 10 bases between. There are 15 residues in the CDR3. Germline values: CDR1 SEHNR, CDR2 FQNEAQ (reference sequence). The CDR3 sequence: CASSSKRLGANVLTF. DNA for the CDR3: TGTGCCAGCAGCTCCAAGCGGCTTGGGGCCAACGTCCTGACTTTC.

This clonotype was counted between two and nine times. The V gene is TRBV9, the J gene TRBJ2-2; 8 bases fit TRBD2. With 4 bases clipped from V and 7 bases from J, the junction kept 6 bases outside the gene matches. Per germline, CDR1 SGDLS and CDR2 YYNGEE. The length of the CDR3 is 14 residues. The CDR3 sequence: CASSSARGGGELFF. The CDR3, as DNA: TGTGCCAGCAGCTCTGCCCGGGGGGGCGGGGAGCTGTTTTTT.

The rearrangement uses TRBV29-1 and TRBJ1-1; D gene ambiguous. The V gene's germline CDR1 is SQVTM and CDR2 ANQGSEA. CDR3 size: 13 residues. Deletions cut 4 bases from V and 0 bases from J, with 9 bases between. The chain's CDR3 is CSVVRTLNTEAFF. The CDR3 region has the DNA TGCAGCGTTGTTAGGACGTTGAACACTGAAGCTTTCTTT.

Comment on this clonotype: A read error is the likely source, as a far larger clone sits one nucleotide away. This chain joins TRBV7-2 and TRBJ2-7, with 7 bases fitting TRBD2. With V trimmed by 8 bases and J by 5 bases, 12 bases remained unmatched. CDR3 length: 14 amino acids. Germline V gene lookup returns CDR1 SGHTA and CDR2 FQGNSA. The CDR3 region has the DNA TGTGCCAGCCGCGTGACTAGCACGAGAAACGAGCAGTACTTC. Its translation: CASRVTSTRNEQYF.

In this sample, this clonotype turned up many times. The chain employs TRBV11-3 and TRBJ2-7; a possible D gene is TRBD2 (6 bases). Trimming removed 1 base at V and 6 bases at J, with 13 bases between. Germline V gene sequence: CDR1 SGHNT, CDR2 YENEEA. The CDR3 consists of 14 residues. Here the CDR3 reads CASSLAGAPAEQYF. CDR3 in DNA: TGTGCCAGCAGCTTAGCGGGAGCGCCAGCCGAGCAGTACTTC.

The count of this clonotype is one. One base separates it from a far larger clone, so it is likely a read error. The rearrangement joins TRBV28 to TRBJ2-1; D might be TRBD2 (5 bases). The J call may be in error: the DNA end matches TRBJ2-5 better. This CDR3 contains 12 residues. Germline V lookup: CDR1 MDHEN, CDR2 SYDVKM. The CDR3, as DNA: TGTGCCATCCGTACTGAGGGAAGGACCCAGTACTTC. Translation gives CAIRTEGRTQYF.

This clonotype was counted at least ten times. V and J are TRBV27 and TRBJ1-6; 7 positions match TRBD1. The CDR3 contains 15 residues. The ends lost 2 bases at V and 7 bases at J; junction bases unmatched: 5. CDR1 and CDR2 (germline): MNHEY, SMNVEV (reference sequence). CDR3 in amino acids: CASSLRQGANSPLHF. DNA for the CDR3: TGTGCCAGCAGTTTACGACAGGGAGCAAATTCACCCCTCCACTTT.

This clonotype was recorded many times. The rearrangement uses TRBV5-4 and TRBJ2-3; D gene ambiguous. Germline V gene data show CDR1 as SGHNT and CDR2 as YYREEE (reference sequence). The CDR3 is 13 amino acids. The germline V and J ends were trimmed by 2 bases and 2 bases, with 6 bases remaining between them. CDR3 bases: TGTGCCAGCAGCTTCGACGCCACAGATACGCAGTATTTT. Translation gives CASSFDATDTQYF.

The chain has TRBV4-1 and TRBJ2-5; D is possibly TRBD1 or TRBD2 (5 bases each). The CDR3 runs 15 residues. V lost 0 bases and J lost 4, with 12 bases in between. Looked up from germline, CDR1 is MGHRA and CDR2 is YSYEKL. CDR3 sequence reads: CASSQDPGPAETQYF. The CDR3 DNA is TGCGCCAGCAGCCAAGACCCGGGACCAGCAGAGACCCAGTACTTC.